These T cell receptor beta chains were read from a single sample in a study of molecular identifiers for immune sequencing clone quantification. TCRdb called the PCR reads again in MiXCR, with one record for every CDR3 protein. The sample records some 93,000 distinct CDR3 sequences, around 20% being singletons. Input material: naive CD8+ T cells from blood, with Jurkat cell RNA spiked in. The receptors stem from a human donor in good health. Some libraries in this study had Jurkat cell RNA spiked in. The CDR3 runs from the conserved cysteine through the conserved F or W. A D gene is named only where the DNA matches it firmly. The listing skips clone size in some rows; elsewhere it reads once, few, many or a size class.

size	V	D	length	J	DNA	CDR3
many	TRBV6-1	NA	14	TRBJ2-5	TGTGCCAGCAGTATCCTGACAGGCCAAGAGACCCAGTACTTC	CASSILTGQETQYF
many	TRBV2	NA	13	TRBJ2-7	TGTGCCAGCCTCGAACGAGGTTACTACGAGCAGTACTTC	CASLERGYYEQYF
NA	TRBV27	NA	14	TRBJ2-7	TGTGCCAGCAGTACACTTGCAGCTTCCTACGAGCAGTACTTC	CASSTLAASYEQYF
few	TRBV4-2	TRBD2	16	TRBJ2-7	TGTGCCAGCAGCCAAGATTCGGCCGGGAGGGGCTACAAGCAGTACTTC	CASSQDSAGRGYKQYF
many	TRBV20-1	TRBD2	19	TRBJ2-3	TGCAGTGCTAGAGATACGGGACTAGCGGGAGGGCCACGGACAGATACGCAGTATTTT	CSARDTGLAGGPRTDTQYF
many	TRBV12-3/TRBV12-4	NA	14	TRBJ1-4	TGTGCCAGCAGCCCGGTTCTAACTAATGAAAAACTGTTTTTT	CASSPVLTNEKLFF
NA	TRBV6-5	NA	15	TRBJ1-5	TGTGCCAGCAGTTACTCGATGAGGAGCGATCAGCCCCAGCATTTT	CASSYSMRSDQPQHF
few	TRBV9	TRBD2	15	TRBJ2-5	TGTGCCAGCAGCGTAGGGACTAGCGGGAGAGAGACCCAGTACTTC	CASSVGTSGRETQYF
many	TRBV4-3	TRBD2	18	TRBJ2-3	TGCGCCAGCAGCCAAGCCCCTCCGACTAGCGGGCGCACAGATACGCAGTATTTT	CASSQAPPTSGRTDTQYF
NA	TRBV10-2	NA	16	TRBJ1-2	TGCGCCAGCAGTGAGTCGATTTCGGCAGGGGCCTATGGCTACACCTTC	CASSESISAGAYGYTF
few	TRBV29-1	NA	10	TRBJ1-1	TGCAGCGGGTGGGACGGTCGAGCTTTCTTT	CSGWDGRAFF
many	TRBV5-4	TRBD2	15	TRBJ2-7	TGTGCCAGCAGCTTGACTAGCGGGCCCTCCTACGAGCAGTACTTC	CASSLTSGPSYEQYF
many	TRBV30	NA	12	TRBJ2-1	TGTGCCTGGAGTGTTAAGGTTAATGAGCAGTTCTTC	CAWSVKVNEQFF
NA	TRBV6-6	TRBD2	17	TRBJ2-1	TGTGCCAGCAGCCTGGAGATCGGGACTAGATACTACAATGAGCAGTTCTTC	CASSLEIGTRYYNEQFF
NA	TRBV27	TRBD2	16	TRBJ2-7	TGTGCCAGCAGTTTTATTGCCGGGACTAGTACCTACGAGCAGTACTTC	CASSFIAGTSTYEQYF
many	TRBV7-3	NA	13	TRBJ2-3	TGTGCCAGCAGCGTCAACCCAAGTGATACGCAGTATTTT	CASSVNPSDTQYF
NA	TRBV19	NA	13	TRBJ2-7	TGTGCCTGTAGTGTGGACGGTACCTACGAGCAGTACTTC	CACSVDGTYEQYF
many	TRBV3-1	TRBD2	16	TRBJ2-3	TGTGCCAGCAGCCACACGGGACTAGGAAACACAGATACGCAGTATTTT	CASSHTGLGNTDTQYF
many	TRBV5-1	NA	13	TRBJ2-7	TGCGCCAGCAGCTTGGGGGCCTCCTACGAGCAGTACTTC	CASSLGASYEQYF
NA	TRBV7-2	NA	13	TRBJ2-1	TGTGCCAGCGAAGGGGTTTCCTACAATGAGCAGTTCTTC	CASEGVSYNEQFF
NA	TRBV24-1	NA	15	TRBJ2-4	TGTGCCACCAGTGACCTTCGGGACAATCAGAACATTCAGTACTTC	CATSDLRDNQNIQYF
many	TRBV7-9	NA	16	TRBJ1-4	TGTGCCAGCAGCTCACCGGGGGAGGCAACTAATGAAAAACTGTTTTTT	CASSSPGEATNEKLFF
NA	TRBV6-2/TRBV6-3	TRBD1	15	TRBJ1-5	TGTGCCGCCGGTCCCCCAGGGGGTTCGCATCAGCCCCAGCATTTT	CAAGPPGGSHQPQHF
NA	TRBV7-8	NA	14	TRBJ1-1	TGTGCCAGCAGCTTAGGGGACATGAACACTGAAGCTTTCTTT	CASSLGDMNTEAFF
many	TRBV28	TRBD2	15	TRBJ2-1	TGTGCCAGCAGCCCCGGCGGGGGGCCTTTCAATGAGCAGTTCTTC	CASSPGGGPFNEQFF
many	TRBV12-3/TRBV12-4	NA	13	TRBJ1-1	TGTGCCAGCAGTTTAGCCACGGGTCGGGGGGCTTTCTTT	CASSLATGRGAFF
NA	TRBV7-9	NA	16	TRBJ2-1	TGTGCCAGCAGCTTAGTGACAGCCCCTTCCTACAATGAGCAGTTCTTC	CASSLVTAPSYNEQFF
few	TRBV6-5	NA	13	TRBJ1-1	TGTGCCAGCAGTTACCGCGGTTTCGCTGAAGCTTTCTTT	CASSYRGFAEAFF
few	TRBV7-9	NA	16	TRBJ2-7	TGTGCCAGCAGCCCGCCGGGCTCGGGCCGGATCTACGAGCAGTACTTC	CASSPPGSGRIYEQYF
many	TRBV6-5	NA	15	TRBJ2-3	TGTGCCAGCAGTTATTCGAAAGGAGGCACAGATACGCAGTATTTT	CASSYSKGGTDTQYF
many	TRBV20-1	TRBD2	16	TRBJ2-5	TGCAGTGCTAGATCTCTAGCGGGAAGCCGATACGAGACCCAGTACTTC	CSARSLAGSRYETQYF
many	TRBV25-1	NA	14	TRBJ2-5	TGTGCCAGCAGTGATTTGGGCCCAACGGAGACCCAGTACTTC	CASSDLGPTETQYF
NA	TRBV6-4	TRBD2	15	TRBJ2-1	TGTGCCAGCAGTGACGTTGGACGCCCGGGGGGTGAGCAGTTCTTC	CASSDVGRPGGEQFF
many	TRBV14	NA	15	TRBJ1-1	TGTGCCAGCAGCCAAGCCCGGGGGGGGGGTACTGAAGCTTTCTTT	CASSQARGGGTEAFF
NA	TRBV18	TRBD1	16	TRBJ2-5	TGTGCCAGCTCACTCCAGGGACAGGGGGAACCGACGACCCAGTACTTC	CASSLQGQGEPTTQYF
many	TRBV6-5	TRBD2	15	TRBJ2-7	TGTGCCAGCAGTTACAATACTGGCGGGAGCTACGAGCAGTACTTC	CASSYNTGGSYEQYF
many	TRBV7-9	NA	12	TRBJ2-3	TGTGCCAGCAGCTTAATGGGAAATACGCAGTATTTT	CASSLMGNTQYF
many	TRBV20-1	NA	13	TRBJ1-1	TGCAGTGCTATTCTAGGAATGAACACTGAAGCTTTCTTT	CSAILGMNTEAFF
many	TRBV4-3	TRBD1	17	TRBJ1-1	TGCGCCAGCAGCCAAGACCCCCGGACAGGGTTTAACACTGAAGCTTTCTTT	CASSQDPRTGFNTEAFF
few	TRBV5-1	NA	15	TRBJ2-7	TGCGCCAGCAGCGAGAATTACAGGGTCTCCCACGAGCAGTACTTC	CASSENYRVSHEQYF
many	TRBV14	TRBD1	17	TRBJ2-5	TGTGCCAGCAGCCAAGATCCGGTTGGCAGGGGGTCTGAGACCCAGTACTTC	CASSQDPVGRGSETQYF
many	TRBV20-1	NA	14	TRBJ2-1	TGCAGTGCTAGTTTTGGGCTCGAGTACGATGAGCAGTTCTTC	CSASFGLEYDEQFF
NA	TRBV30	NA	13	TRBJ1-1	TGTGCCTGGGCCGGCTCAGGGTACACTGAAGCTTTCTTT	CAWAGSGYTEAFF
many	TRBV12-3/TRBV12-4	TRBD1	16	TRBJ2-2	TGTGCCAGCAGCCCCAGAATGCCGACAGGGGCCGGGGAGCTGTTTTTT	CASSPRMPTGAGELFF
many	TRBV27	NA	16	TRBJ2-7	TGTGCCAGCAGTCGACTAGTGGACTTGATCTCCTACGAGCAGTACTTC	CASSRLVDLISYEQYF
many	TRBV5-4	TRBD2	15	TRBJ2-5	TGTGCCAGCAGCCCAGGACTAGCGGGTCAAGAGACCCAGTACTTC	CASSPGLAGQETQYF
NA	TRBV5-4	TRBD1	16	TRBJ2-2	TGTGCCAGCAGGGGGAAGACAGGGGAAAACACCGGGGAGCTGTTTTTT	CASRGKTGENTGELFF
many	TRBV29-1	NA	15	TRBJ2-4	TGCAGCGTTCTCGGTGACAGCGAGGCCAAAAACATTCAGTACTTC	CSVLGDSEAKNIQYF
many	TRBV12-3/TRBV12-4	NA	14	TRBJ2-7	TGTGCCAGCAGTTTGGAGGGGTTAGCCTACGAGCAGTACTTC	CASSLEGLAYEQYF
NA	TRBV30	NA	13	TRBJ2-2	TGTGCCTGGAGCTTAGGGGTTTCTGGGGAGCTGTTTTTT	CAWSLGVSGELFF